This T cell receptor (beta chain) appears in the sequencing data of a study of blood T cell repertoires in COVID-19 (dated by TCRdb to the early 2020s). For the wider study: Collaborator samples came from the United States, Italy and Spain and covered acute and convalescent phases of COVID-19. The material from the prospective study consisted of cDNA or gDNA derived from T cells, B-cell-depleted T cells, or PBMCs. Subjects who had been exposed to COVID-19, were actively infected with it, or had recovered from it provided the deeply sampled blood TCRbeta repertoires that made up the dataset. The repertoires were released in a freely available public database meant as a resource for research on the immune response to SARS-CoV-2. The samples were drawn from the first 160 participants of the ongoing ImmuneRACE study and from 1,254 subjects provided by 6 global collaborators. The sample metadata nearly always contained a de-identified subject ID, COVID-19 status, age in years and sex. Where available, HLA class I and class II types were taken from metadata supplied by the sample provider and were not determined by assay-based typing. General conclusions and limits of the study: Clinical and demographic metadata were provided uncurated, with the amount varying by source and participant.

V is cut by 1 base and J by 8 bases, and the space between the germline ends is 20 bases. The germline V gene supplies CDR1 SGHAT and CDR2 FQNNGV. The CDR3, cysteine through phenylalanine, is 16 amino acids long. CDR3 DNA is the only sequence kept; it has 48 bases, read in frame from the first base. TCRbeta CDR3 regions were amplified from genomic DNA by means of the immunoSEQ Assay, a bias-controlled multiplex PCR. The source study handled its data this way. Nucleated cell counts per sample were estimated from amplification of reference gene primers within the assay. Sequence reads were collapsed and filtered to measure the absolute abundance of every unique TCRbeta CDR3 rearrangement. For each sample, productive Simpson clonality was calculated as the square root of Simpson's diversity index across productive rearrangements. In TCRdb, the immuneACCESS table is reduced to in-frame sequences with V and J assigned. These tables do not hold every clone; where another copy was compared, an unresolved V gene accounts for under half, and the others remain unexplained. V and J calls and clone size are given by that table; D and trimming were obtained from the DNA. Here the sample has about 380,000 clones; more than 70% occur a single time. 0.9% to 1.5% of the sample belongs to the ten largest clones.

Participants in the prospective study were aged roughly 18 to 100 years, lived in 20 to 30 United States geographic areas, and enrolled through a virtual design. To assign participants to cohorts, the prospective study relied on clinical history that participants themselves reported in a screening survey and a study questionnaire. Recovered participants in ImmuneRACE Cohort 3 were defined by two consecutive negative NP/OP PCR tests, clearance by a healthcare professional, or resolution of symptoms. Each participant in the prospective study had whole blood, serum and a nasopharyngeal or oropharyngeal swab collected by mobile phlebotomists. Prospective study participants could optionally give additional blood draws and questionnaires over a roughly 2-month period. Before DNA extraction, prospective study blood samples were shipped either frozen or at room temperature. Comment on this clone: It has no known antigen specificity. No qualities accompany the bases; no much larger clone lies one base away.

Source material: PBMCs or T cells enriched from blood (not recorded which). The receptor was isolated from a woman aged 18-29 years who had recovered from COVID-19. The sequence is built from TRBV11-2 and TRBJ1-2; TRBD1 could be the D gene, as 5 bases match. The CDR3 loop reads CASSLGADSPPDGYTF. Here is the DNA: TGTGCCAGCAGCTTAGGGGCCGACAGTCCACCCGACGGCTACACCTTC.